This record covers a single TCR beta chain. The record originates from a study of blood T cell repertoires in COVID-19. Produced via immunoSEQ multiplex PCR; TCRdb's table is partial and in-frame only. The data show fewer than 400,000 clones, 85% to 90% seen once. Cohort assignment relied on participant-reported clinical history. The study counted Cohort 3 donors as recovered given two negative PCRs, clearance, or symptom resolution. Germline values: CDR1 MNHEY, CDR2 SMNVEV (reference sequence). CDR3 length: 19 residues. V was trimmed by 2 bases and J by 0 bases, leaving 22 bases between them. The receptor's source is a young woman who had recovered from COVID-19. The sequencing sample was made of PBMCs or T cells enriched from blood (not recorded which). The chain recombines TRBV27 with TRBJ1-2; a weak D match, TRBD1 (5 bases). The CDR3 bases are TGTGCCAGCAGTTTAATGTACAGGCATTCCCTCACTACTAACTATGGCTACACCTTC. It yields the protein CASSLMYRHSLTTNYGYTF.